Listed here is a single T cell receptor beta chain. Its antigen is still unknown. Within one base of it there is no much larger clone, and no base qualities were kept. In total, around 600 healthy bone marrow donors made up the cohort. At the time of sampling, every cohort member was nominally healthy, though immune exposures that went unrecorded were likely present. The donor tested CMV seropositive and was one of the 289 seropositive cohort members. A peripheral blood sample was collected from each donor, and TCR beta sequencing was performed on peripheral blood mononuclear cells. The Qiagen DNeasy Blood Extraction Kit was used to extract genomic DNA from the blood cell samples. Libraries came from the immunoSEQ multiplex PCR assay. A mixture of 60 forward primers for TCR Vbeta segments and 13 reverse primers for TCR Jbeta segments was used in the multiplex PCR. The CDR3 region of rearranged TCR beta genes was amplified from genomic DNA with a multiplex PCR assay. Amplified TCR beta libraries were sequenced as 87-base-pair reads on the Illumina HiSeq System. The study's processing was this. A later analysis tallied around 80 million unique TCR beta chains across the approximately 670 repertoires, and about 12 million of those chains were shared by two or more donors. A nearest-neighbor algorithm error-corrected the raw reads and collapsed the reads into unique sequences, merging closely related sequences to remove PCR and sequencing errors. V, D and J gene segments were assigned by aligning CDR3 sequences to IMGT reference sequences. For a sequence to be retained, a match of at least six nucleotides was required to both a V gene segment and a J gene segment. A rearrangement was called productive if the CDR3 had no stop codons and remained in frame with V and J, and every other rearrangement was called non-productive. CDR3 was defined according to IMGT convention as the region running from the second conserved V-encoded cysteine to the conserved J-encoded phenylalanine. The earlier analysis of about 620 of the donors excluded sequences that lacked an unambiguous match to a single V gene segment. An earlier analysis of 587 of the donors called V segments functional above 56.7% productive rearrangements and segregating when the between-donor standard deviation exceeded 5%. To diagnose cytomegalovirus status from the catalog of TCR beta chain sequences, a statistical classification framework was built. A later analysis assigned V and J genes by comparing TCR nucleotide sequences with IMGT/GENE-DB human TR gene sequences. A later analysis assigned CDR3 sequences and most-parsimonious VDJ recombination scenarios with the TCRdist pipeline. In a later analysis, every TCR beta chain was defined by the combination of its CDR3 amino acid sequence and its V-gene family, and reads without a unique V-gene family were dropped. In a later analysis, around 650 highly shared, low-generation-probability nucleotide sequences were removed to address suspected cross-contamination and a sequencing artifact. In a later analysis, a clonal expansion index for each public chain was calculated from normalized within-repertoire ranks of inferred template counts. A later analysis computed generation probabilities with a VDJ recombination model fitted to out-of-frame rearrangements, and checked the results against IGoR. In a later analysis, TCR-TCR, TCR-HLA and TCR-CMV co-occurrence was scored with hypergeometric tests, and a repertoire-size bias correction was applied to TCR pairs. False discovery rates were estimated in a later analysis by permuting HLA or CMV assignments 20 times. In a later analysis, co-occurring TCRs were grouped using DBSCAN, and TCRdist sequence similarity was added for clustering within HLA-allele-positive subsets. Co-occurrence clustering excluded repertoires with fewer than 30,000 or more than 120,000 public chains, plus five with anomalous nucleotide sharing. Sourced from immuneACCESS, this table was stored by TCRdb with only in-frame sequences that have V and J called. A share of the clones is absent; for the studies checked, an unresolved V gene accounts for under half, and the remainder has no known explanation. V and J calls and clone size follow that table, whereas D and trimming were derived from the DNA. Across this sample there are roughly 150,000 clones, with roughly 68% seen only once. 10% of the sample rests with the top ten.

V is shortened by 8 bases, J by 8 bases, and the region joining them spans 19 bases. Per the germline V gene, MNHNS is the CDR1 and SASEGT is the CDR2. The CDR3 contains 14 residues, cysteine and phenylalanine counted. Left in the record is the CDR3 DNA by itself, 42 bases read in frame from the first base. The data derive from a study of cytomegalovirus exposure and HLA in healthy donors (dated by TCRdb to the late 2010s). Regarding the complete study: An earlier analysis of roughly 630 of the donors reported approximately 270 Gb of sequence data and 120 million or so unique TCR beta sequences from some 180 million T cells. To study patterns of TCR occurrence, a later analysis re-analyzed previously published TCR beta repertoires from hundreds of donors and added high-resolution HLA genotyping. The later analysis used no new phenotypic data to find candidate immune exposures, relying instead on TCR beta sequences and their occurrence across donors. An early release that covered more than 550 HLA-typed donors contained about 300 gigabases of sequencing data and approximately 85 million unique TCR sequences. A later genetic analysis used genome-wide SNP genotypes for about three fifths of the 666 donors, treating that subset as a discovery cohort. Of the roughly 400 genotyped donors, about 84% fell in the genetic ancestry cluster associated with self-reported Caucasian donors. Class I and class II HLA loci were covered by the typing at four-digit resolution. In addition to the first cohort of 650 to 750 subjects, a separate validation cohort of 120 different subjects was used. Alongside the repertoire data, information on donor age, sex, ethnicity and CMV serostatus was compiled. All discovery cohort repertoires had been generated on a single sequencing platform. Among 300 to 500 genotyped donors of the cohort, an average of approximately 220,000 unique TCR beta nucleotide sequences was sequenced per donor, of which roughly 17% were non-productive. An earlier analysis of around 580 of the donors used high-throughput TCR beta sequencing to judge whether each TCR beta V gene segment behaved as functional or pseudogenic. Typing coverage varied by locus: about 620-630 donors for A, B, C, DRB1 and DQB1; more than 500 for DQA1; 600 to 610 for DPA1; approximately 490 for DPB1. Roughly 5 DR-DQ haplotypes were handled as single units for association and clustering, since linkage in the cohort was strong. The study aimed to test whether signatures of past pathogen exposure could be identified by cataloging public T cell receptors. The study combined high-throughput TCR immunosequencing, statistical association of individual TCRs with disease status, and machine learning to predict cytomegalovirus infection status. Using immunosequencing, the study profiled T cell repertoires from approximately 700 subjects and related those repertoires to cytomegalovirus serostatus.

Results the study describes overall, beyond this receptor: According to a later analysis, TCR association rates differed among HLA loci, with DRB1 alleles showing the most associated TCRs and HLA-C alleles showing the fewest. The presence/absence analyses assumed that sequencing depth was roughly uniform across donors, and that assumption may not be true. Because some donors lacked HLA typing at each locus, the association tests relied only on the typed subset. A group of highly shared sequence variants was considered likely to be a technical artifact of the sequencing pipeline. For the cohort, immune exposure information was limited to CMV serostatus. The study gave a list of around 170 TCR beta chains associated with cytomegalovirus. In this cohort, only TCR beta chains were sequenced, and detectable features were limited by the absence of alpha or paired-chain data. According to the authors, the approach could potentially be generalized to other disease states and immunological phenotypes. Strong co-occurrence of HLA alleles, especially DR and DQ, made assigning TCR associations to individual alleles difficult. In a later analysis, around 17,000 TCR beta sequences were associated with specific HLA alleles at a false discovery rate of 0.05. In a later genetic analysis, fewer N-insertions in productive TCRs were reported among donors in an Asian-associated ancestry cluster than the roughly 700-donor mean. Some IMGT-functional V segments, including TRBV6-2 and TRBV6-3, could not be told apart with the 87-base-pair reads, so those segments were excluded. In a later analysis, HLA-associated TCR beta chains were found to be more clonally expanded and to have lower generation probabilities than equally common non-associated chains. An association between a missense DCLRE1C variant and V-gene and J-gene trimming of TCR beta chains was found in a later genetic analysis and replicated in an independent cohort. In a later analysis, several top co-occurrence clusters were reported to appear linked to parvovirus B19, influenza, CMV and Epstein-Barr virus. Correlated functional status among segregating V segments might be attributable to linkage disequilibrium, but an unknown experimental factor could not be ruled out. Because counts were too low, more than 15 rarely observed V segments, including chromosome 9 orphons, were excluded from the earlier analysis of several hundred of the donors. According to a later analysis, most CMV-associated TCR beta chains appeared to be HLA-restricted, and the HLA associations seemed to be driven largely by CMV exposure. A further reported finding was that TCR beta sequences accurately predicted the HLA-A and HLA-B alleles for most subjects in the first cohort. The classifier was reported to diagnose cytomegalovirus status with high specificity and sensitivity in both the original and validation cohorts. Broadly in line with IMGT annotations, most TCR beta V segments showed up in productive rearrangements about 87% or about 30% of the time in an earlier analysis of 587 of the donors. A few of the identified cytomegalovirus-associated TCR beta chains were confirmed in vitro to be specific for cytomegalovirus antigens. Most TCR sequences were observed very rarely across donors, whereas some public TCRs were present in many individuals.

The sequence was collected from a man aged 25-40 years in good health and CMV-seropositive. The chain is encoded by TRBV6-1 joined to TRBJ2-1; TRBD1 is possibly the D segment (7 matching bases). The source material was PBMCs. CDR3 region: CASSRQGGMDEQFF. The nucleotide sequence reads TGTGCCAGCTCCAGACAGGGAGGTATGGATGAGCAGTTCTTC.